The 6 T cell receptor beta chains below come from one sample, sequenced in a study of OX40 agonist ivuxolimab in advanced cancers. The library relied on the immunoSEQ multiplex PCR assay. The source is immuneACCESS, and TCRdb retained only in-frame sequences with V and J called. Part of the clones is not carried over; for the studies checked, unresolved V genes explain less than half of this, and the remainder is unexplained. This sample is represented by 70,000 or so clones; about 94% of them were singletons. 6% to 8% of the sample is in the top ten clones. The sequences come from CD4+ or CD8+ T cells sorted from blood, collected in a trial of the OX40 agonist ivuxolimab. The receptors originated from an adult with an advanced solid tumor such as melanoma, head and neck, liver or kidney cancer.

For the CDR3, the DNA is TGTGCCAGCAGTTTAGGGGAGGGTTTGAGCACTGAAGCTTTCTTT. This encodes CASSLGEGLSTEAFF. The chain recombines TRBV27 with TRBJ1-1; D remains ambiguous. Germline CDR1 MNHEY, CDR2 SMNVEV (reference sequence). V was trimmed by 2 bases and J by 4 bases, leaving 14 bases between them. This CDR3 is built from 15 residues.

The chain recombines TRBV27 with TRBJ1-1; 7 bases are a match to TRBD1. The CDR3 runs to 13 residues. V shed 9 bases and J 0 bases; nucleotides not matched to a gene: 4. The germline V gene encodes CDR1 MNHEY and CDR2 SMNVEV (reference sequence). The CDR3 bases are TGTGCCAGTGGGAGGGGGCTGAACACTGAAGCTTTCTTT. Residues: CASGRGLNTEAFF.

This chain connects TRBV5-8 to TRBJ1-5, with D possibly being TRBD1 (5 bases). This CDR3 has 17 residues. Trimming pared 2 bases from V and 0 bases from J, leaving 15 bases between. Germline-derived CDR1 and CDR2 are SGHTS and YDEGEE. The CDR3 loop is CASSFSRQQYSNQPQHF. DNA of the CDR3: TGTGCCAGCAGCTTCAGCAGACAGCAATATAGCAATCAGCCCCAGCATTTT.

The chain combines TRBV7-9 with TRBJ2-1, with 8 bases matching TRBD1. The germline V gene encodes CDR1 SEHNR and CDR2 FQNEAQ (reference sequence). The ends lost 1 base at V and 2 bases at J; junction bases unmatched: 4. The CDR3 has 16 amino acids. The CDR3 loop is CASSLDGTGPYNEQFF. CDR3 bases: TGTGCCAGCAGCTTAGATGGGACAGGTCCCTACAATGAGCAGTTCTTC.

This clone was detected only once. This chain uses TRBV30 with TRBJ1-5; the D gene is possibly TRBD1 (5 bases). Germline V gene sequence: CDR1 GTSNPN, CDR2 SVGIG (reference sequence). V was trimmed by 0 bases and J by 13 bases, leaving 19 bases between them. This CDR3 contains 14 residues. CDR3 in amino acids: CAWSVDSSLDLQHF. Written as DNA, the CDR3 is TGTGCCTGGAGTGTAGACAGTTCCCTTGACTTGCAGCATTTT. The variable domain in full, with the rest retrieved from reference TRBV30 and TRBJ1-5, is SQTIHQWPATLVQPVGSPLSLECTVEGTSNPNLYWYRQAAGRGLQLLFYSVGIGQISSEVPQNLSASRPQDRQFILSSKKLLLSDSGFYLCAWSVDSSLDLQHFGDGTRLSIL.

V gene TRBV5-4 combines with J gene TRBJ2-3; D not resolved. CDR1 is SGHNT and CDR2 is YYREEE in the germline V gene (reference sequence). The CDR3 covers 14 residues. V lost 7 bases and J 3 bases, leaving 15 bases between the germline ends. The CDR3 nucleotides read TGTGCCAGCGCCCCCCTTCTCGGTACAGATACGCAGTATTTT. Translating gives CASAPLLGTDTQYF.